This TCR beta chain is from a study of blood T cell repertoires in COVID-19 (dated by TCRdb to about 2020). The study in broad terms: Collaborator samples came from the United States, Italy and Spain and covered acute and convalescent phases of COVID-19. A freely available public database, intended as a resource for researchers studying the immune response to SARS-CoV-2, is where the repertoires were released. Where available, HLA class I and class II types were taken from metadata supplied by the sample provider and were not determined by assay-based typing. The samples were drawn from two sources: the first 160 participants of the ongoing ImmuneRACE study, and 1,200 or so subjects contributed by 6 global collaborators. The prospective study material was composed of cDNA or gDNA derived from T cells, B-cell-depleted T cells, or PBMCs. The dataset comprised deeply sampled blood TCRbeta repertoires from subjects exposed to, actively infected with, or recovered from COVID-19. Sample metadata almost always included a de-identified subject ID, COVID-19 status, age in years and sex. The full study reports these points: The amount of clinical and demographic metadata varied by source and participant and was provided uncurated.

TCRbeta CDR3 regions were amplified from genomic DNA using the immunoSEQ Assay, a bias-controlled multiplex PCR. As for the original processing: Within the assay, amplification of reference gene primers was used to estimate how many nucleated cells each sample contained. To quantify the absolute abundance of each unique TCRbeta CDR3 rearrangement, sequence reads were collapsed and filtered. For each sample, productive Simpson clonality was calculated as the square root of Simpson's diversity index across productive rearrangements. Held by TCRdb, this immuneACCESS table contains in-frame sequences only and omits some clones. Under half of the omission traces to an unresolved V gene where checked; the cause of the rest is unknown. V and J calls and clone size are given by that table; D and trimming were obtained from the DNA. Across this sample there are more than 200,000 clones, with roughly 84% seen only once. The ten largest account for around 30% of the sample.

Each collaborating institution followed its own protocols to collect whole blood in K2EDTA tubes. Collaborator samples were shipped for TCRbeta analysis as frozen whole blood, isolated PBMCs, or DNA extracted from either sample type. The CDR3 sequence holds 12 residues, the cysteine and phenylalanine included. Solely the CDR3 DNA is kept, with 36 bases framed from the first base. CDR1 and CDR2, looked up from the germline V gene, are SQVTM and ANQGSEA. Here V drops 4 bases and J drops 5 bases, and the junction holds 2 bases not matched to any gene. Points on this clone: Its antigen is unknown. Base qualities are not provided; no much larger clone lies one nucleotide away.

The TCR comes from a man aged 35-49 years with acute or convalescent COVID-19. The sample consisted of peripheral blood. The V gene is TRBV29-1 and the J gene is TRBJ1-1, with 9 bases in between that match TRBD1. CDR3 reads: CSVGQGETEAFF. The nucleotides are TGCAGCGTTGGACAGGGGGAGACTGAAGCTTTCTTT.